The clone carrying this TCR beta chain is medium-sized within its sample. Additional DNA sequences in this sample encode the identical CDR3. In the study's own analysis: The authors estimated nucleated cell counts from reference gene primer amplification. The repertoire was sequenced with immunoSEQ multiplex PCR; TCRdb's copy has only in-frame clones and lacks some. The V and J calls and clone size come from that table; D and trimming were worked out from the DNA. The sample lists under 300,000 clones; 83% were seen once. The data were taken from a study of blood T cell repertoires in COVID-19. Study background: T cells, B-cell-depleted T cells, or PBMCs provided the cDNA or gDNA that served as material.

Source material: peripheral blood. This clonotype originated in a woman between 45 and 65 years old who had recovered from COVID-19.

This CDR3 reads CASSFGTGSYNEQFF. CDR3 DNA: TGTGCCAGCAGCTTTGGGACAGGATCCTACAATGAGCAGTTCTTC. The rearrangement uses TRBV11-2 and TRBJ2-1; 8 nucleotides align to TRBD1. V lost 3 bases and J lost 1; bases outside the gene matches: 2. The CDR3 is 15 residues long. Germline CDR1 SGHAT, CDR2 FQNNGV.